This TCR beta chain was profiled in a study of T cell repertoires in cytomegalovirus infection (dated by TCRdb to about 2019). With respect to the entire study: The HLA type of each donor mattered for the analysis, because public TCR beta signatures pointed to carriage of CMV infection along with the matching HLA type.

TCRdb names Illumina HiSeq 1500 as the instrument used. TCRdb reworked the public reads: Q25 trimming with fastp, MiXCR clone assembly, productive beta chains retained. Rows with a matching CDR3 protein are joined into one entry that keeps the most common DNA and genes. For this sample there are 500,000 to 600,000 distinct CDR3 sequences; 16% appear just once. The ten most abundant clones make up around 25% of the sample. About this clonotype itself: Its antigen has not been determined. Qualities for individual bases were not recorded, and no much larger clone is one base off.

V loses 4 bases of germline sequence and J loses 6 bases, and the interval between the two ends is 22 bases. From the cysteine up to the phenylalanine, the CDR3 has a length of 16 residues. Only the CDR3 DNA stays, 48 bases, in frame from base 1. Based on the germline V gene, the CDR1 and CDR2 sequences are SGHDT and YYEEEE. What the study reported, not specific to this receptor: Carriers of CMV infection plus the relevant HLA type were discriminated by the cumulative frequency of public TCR beta family members in the study cohort and in an independent roughly 340-donor cohort. The ex vivo response was dominated by HLA-C-restricted CMV-specific TCR beta clonotypes, and the single most frequent clonotype in two of eight donors was supplied by these HLA-C-restricted clonotypes.

The V and J segments used are TRBV5-6 and TRBJ1-2; the D gene is not confidently resolved. The specimen was CD8+ T cells from PBMCs. This TCR was recovered from a human donor in good health (CMV status not recorded). Some clones in this sample may be carry-over from other donors' samples. The sequence in DNA is TGTGCCAGCAGCCCCCCCCGGAGGCAGCCGAGAGATGGCTACACCTTC. Its protein is CASSPPRRQPRDGYTF.